Listed here are 24 T cell receptor beta chains from one sample, sequenced in a study of blood T cell repertoires in COVID-19. The table came from immunoSEQ multiplex PCR; TCRdb's copy has only in-frame clones and leaves some out. Found here are about 300,000 clones, approximately 89% of them singletons; the top ten hold approximately 1.8%. Sequencing was carried out using peripheral blood. These receptors originate from a woman aged 25 to 39 with COVID-19, enrolled during active disease.

The chain combines TRBV5-6 with TRBJ2-1; unclear D gene. Looked up from germline, CDR1 is SGHDT and CDR2 is YYEEEE. V lost 0 bases, J lost 7 bases, and 5 bases lay in between. The CDR3 extends over 12 amino acids. The CDR3 DNA is TGTGCCAGCAGCTTGGCGCGAAATGAGCAGTTCTTC. It is translated as CASSLARNEQFF.

The V gene is TRBV4-2, the J gene TRBJ2-7; D is ambiguous. Germline-derived CDR1 and CDR2 are LGHNA and YNFKEQ. This CDR3 is built from 13 residues. V shed 4 bases and J shed 6 bases, with 13 bases lying between them. The CDR3 loop reads CASSPEVVREQYF. The CDR3 DNA follows: TGTGCCAGCAGCCCTGAGGTCGTTCGCGAGCAGTACTTC.

The chain employs TRBV11-3 and TRBJ2-1; 7 bases align to TRBD2. V lost 2 bases, J lost 9 bases, and 4 bases stayed unmatched. The CDR3 totals 13 residues. Germline V CDR1 and CDR2: SGHNT, YENEEA. The CDR3 DNA is TGTGCCAGCAGCTTACTCAGGGAGGGTGAGCAGTTCTTC. Protein sequence: CASSLLREGEQFF.

In this sample, this clone turned up once. The junction differs from germline at one of its ends, possibly a read error. The chain joins TRBV6-5 to TRBJ1-2; TRBD1 matches at 7 bases. The CDR3 covers 15 residues. Germline lookup yields CDR1 MNHEY and CDR2 SVGAGI. The DNA of the CDR3 is TGTGCCAGCAGATACTTAGACAGGGAAGGGTATGGCTACACCTTC. Translated, it gives CASRYLDREGYGYTF.

This clone was seen a handful of times. This rearrangement joins TRBV4-1 to TRBJ1-2, with D unresolved. This CDR3 region has 14 residues. In germline, CDR1 is MGHRA, CDR2 YSYEKL. Trimming stripped 1 base from V and 8 bases from J, with 14 bases between. CDR3 DNA: TGCGCCAGCAGCCAAGCCACGAGGAGACCCGGCTACACCTTC. This sequence encodes CASSQATRRPGYTF.

This sequence joins TRBV11-2 and TRBJ2-2; TRBD2 is a possible D gene (6 bases). CDR3 length equals 13 residues. V lost 1 base, J lost 6 bases, and 6 bases lay in between. The germline gives CDR1 SGHAT, CDR2 FQNNGV. The CDR3 is CASSLGGAGELFF. The CDR3, as DNA: TGTGCCAGCAGCTTAGGGGGGGCCGGGGAGCTGTTTTTT. The whole variable domain, filled in from reference TRBV11-2 and TRBJ2-2, reads EAGVAQSPRYKIIEKRQSVAFWCNPISGHATLYWYQQILGQGPKLLIQFQNNGVVDDSQLPKDRFSAERLKGVDSTLKIQPAKLEDSAVYLCASSLGGAGELFFGEGSRLTVL.

This chain connects TRBV4-1 to TRBJ1-5; tentatively, D is TRBD1 (6 bases). Germline CDR1 reads MGHRA; CDR2 reads YSYEKL. This CDR3 comprises 15 residues. Trimming shortened V by 4 bases and J by 0 bases, and 10 bases separated the two germline ends. CDR3 bases: TGCGCCAGCAGCCCTCGGGACAATAGCAATCAGCCCCAGCATTTT. It specifies CASSPRDNSNQPQHF.

Only a few counts were recorded for this clone. The chain joins TRBV7-6 to TRBJ2-3; D possibly corresponds to TRBD2 (6 bases). The V and J ends lost 1 base and 3 bases respectively, with 14 bases between them. The CDR3 sequence is 16 residues long. Germline CDR1 SGHVS, CDR2 FNYEAQ. This CDR3 reads CASSLGASGRTDTQYF. Here the CDR3 DNA reads TGTGCCAGCAGCTTAGGGGCGTCGGGGAGGACAGATACGCAGTATTTT.

The chain couples TRBV18 to TRBJ1-4, with TRBD1 identical over 7 bases. Per germline, CDR1 KGHSH and CDR2 LQKENI. The CDR3 extends over 14 amino acids. The junction had 5 bases not matched to a gene; V was cut back by 3 bases and J by 7 bases. CDR3 sequence reads: CASSPGQGVEKLFF. The CDR3 nucleotides read TGTGCCAGCTCACCTGGTCAGGGGGTTGAAAAACTGTTTTTT.

This clone is a singleton in its sample. The chain carries TRBV2 and TRBJ2-1; TRBD2 aligns across 12 bases. Germline V gives CDR1 SNHLY, CDR2 FYNNEI. The CDR3 spans 15 residues. The J segment lost 4 bases and the V segment lost 5 bases, leaving 3 bases of the junction unmatched. CDR3 sequence: CASSKGLAGYNEQFF. DNA of the CDR3: TGTGCCAGCAGTAAAGGACTAGCGGGGTACAATGAGCAGTTCTTC.

The chain uses TRBV6-5 and TRBJ1-2; TRBD1 agrees at 7 bases. V lost 6 bases and J lost 4; bases outside the gene matches: 11. Germline values: CDR1 MNHEY, CDR2 SVGAGI. This CDR3 spans 15 amino acids. CDR3 residues: CASRTGQVRAYGYTF. The DNA for the CDR3 is TGTGCCAGCAGAACAGGACAGGTGAGGGCCTATGGCTACACCTTC.

The rearrangement joins TRBV2 to TRBJ1-3; perhaps TRBD1 as D (6 bases). Trimming took off 6 bases at V and 0 bases at J, with 9 bases between the two ends. Per germline, CDR1 SNHLY and CDR2 FYNNEI. The CDR3 has 14 residues. CDR3 residues: CASRRTASGNTIYF. CDR3 nucleotide sequence: TGTGCCAGCAGACGGACAGCCTCTGGAAACACCATATATTTT. Combining the CDR3 with reference TRBV2 and TRBJ1-3 gives the whole variable domain EPEVTQTPSHQVTQMGQEVILRCVPISNHLYFYWYRQILGQKVEFLVSFYNNEISEKSEIFDDQFSVERPDGSNFTLKIRSTKLEDSAMYFCASRRTASGNTIYFGEGSWLTVV.

The chain links TRBV5-5 to TRBJ2-6; TRBD1 matches at 8 bases. The CDR3 loop spans 17 amino acids. The junction had 6 bases not matched to a gene; V was cut back by 4 bases and J by 0 bases. Germline-derived CDR1 and CDR2 are SGHKS and YYEKEE (reference sequence). CDR3 sequence reads: CASSQGQGSSGANVLTF. Here the CDR3 DNA reads TGTGCCAGCAGCCAAGGACAGGGAAGCTCTGGGGCCAACGTCCTGACTTTC.

V gene TRBV4-2 combines with J gene TRBJ2-7, with unresolved D. The V gene's germline CDR1 is LGHNA and CDR2 YNFKEQ. The CDR3 length is 14 residues. V gave up 1 base and J gave up 0 bases, with 7 bases separating them. The CDR3 reads CASSQGGSSYEQYF. In DNA form, the CDR3 reads TGTGCCAGCAGCCAAGGAGGCAGCTCCTACGAGCAGTACTTC.

CDR3 sequence: CASSSGAGGQETQYF. CDR3 sequence (DNA): TGTGCCAGCAGTTCGGGGGCAGGGGGCCAAGAGACCCAGTACTTC. The chain combines TRBV7-9 with TRBJ2-5, with D perhaps matching TRBD1 (7 bases). This CDR3 is 15 amino acids long. The germline V gene has CDR1 SEHNR and CDR2 FQNEAQ (reference sequence). V lost 6 bases, J lost 1 base, and 15 bases lay in between.

This sequence joins TRBV18 and TRBJ2-2; weak D call: TRBD2 (6 bases). The germline V gene encodes CDR1 KGHSH and CDR2 LQKENI. This CDR3 has 15 amino acids. V was cut by 6 bases and J by 2 bases, with 13 bases left in between. The CDR3 bases are TGTGCCAGCTCCCCCGGGACTCAAAACACCGGGGAGCTGTTTTTT. Translating it yields CASSPGTQNTGELFF. Supplemented by reference TRBV18 and TRBJ2-2, the full variable domain reads NAGVMQNPRHLVRRRGQEARLRCSPMKGHSHVYWYRQLPEEGLKFMVYLQKENIIDESGMPKERFSAEFPKEGPSILRIQQVVRGDSAAYFCASSPGTQNTGELFFGEGSRLTVL.

The CDR3 spells CASRPGLLPDTQYF. CDR3 sequence (DNA): TGTGCCAGCAGGCCGGGACTCCTGCCCGATACGCAGTATTTT. The chain has TRBV5-8 and TRBJ2-3, with D perhaps matching TRBD2 (6 bases). The V end lost 5 bases, the J end lost 6 bases, and 16 bases lay between the germline ends. The length of the CDR3 is 14 residues. Germline V gene sequence: CDR1 SGHTS, CDR2 YDEGEE.

The chain joins TRBV5-1 to TRBJ1-6, with D possibly TRBD1 on 5 matching bases. In germline, CDR1 is SGHRS, CDR2 YFSETQ. V lost 3 bases and J lost 4, with 8 bases in between. CDR3 length: 14 amino acids. CDR3 sequence reads: CASSSQGYNSPLHF. CDR3 in DNA: TGCGCCAGCAGCTCGCAGGGATATAATTCACCCCTCCACTTT. Looking up the rest from reference TRBV5-1 and TRBJ1-6 gives the full variable domain: KAGVTQTPRYLIKTRGQQVTLSCSPISGHRSVSWYQQTPGQGLQFLFEYFSETQRNKGNFPGRFSGRQFSNSRSEMNVSTLELGDSALYLCASSSQGYNSPLHFGNGTRLTVT.

This clone was seen only once. This rearrangement joins TRBV5-5 to TRBJ1-1; 7 nucleotides align to TRBD1. From germline, CDR1 is SGHKS and CDR2 YYEKEE (reference sequence). V gave up 4 bases and J gave up 3 bases; unmatched junction bases: 12. The CDR3 is 16 residues long. In nucleotides, the CDR3 is TGTGCCAGCAGCACCCGACAGGGAACGTATGACACTGAAGCTTTCTTT. Protein product: CASSTRQGTYDTEAFF.

On this clone itself: Within the sample, other DNA sequences also encode this same CDR3. The chain employs TRBV19 and TRBJ2-1; unclear D gene. Germline lookup yields CDR1 LNHDA and CDR2 SQIVND (reference sequence). Deletions cut 4 bases from V and 4 bases from J, with 2 bases between. The CDR3 spans 11 residues. The CDR3 loop is CASSTYNEQFF. CDR3 nucleotides: TGTGCCAGTAGTACTTACAATGAGCAGTTCTTC.

This clone has a single count. V gene TRBV5-5 combines with J gene TRBJ2-1; D unresolved. Trimming stripped 6 bases from V and 0 bases from J, with 16 bases between. CDR3 size: 16 residues. Germline lookup yields CDR1 SGHKS and CDR2 YYEKEE (reference sequence). The DNA of the CDR3 is TGTGCCAGCAACCTGCAGGTCTCCAGCTCCTACAATGAGCAGTTCTTC. Its protein is CASNLQVSSSYNEQFF.

The rearrangement uses TRBV2 and TRBJ1-1, with D unresolved. Trimming removed 8 bases at V and 4 bases at J, with 11 bases between. The CDR3 extends over 12 amino acids. The germline V gene encodes CDR1 SNHLY and CDR2 FYNNEI. The CDR3 here is CASFGELTEAFF. CDR3 DNA: TGTGCCAGCTTCGGGGAGCTCACTGAAGCTTTCTTT.

This chain links TRBV30 with TRBJ2-7, with 8 bases fitting TRBD1. V dropped 1 base and J dropped 4; count of bases not matched to a gene: 3. CDR3 length: 13 residues. Germline V CDR1 and CDR2: GTSNPN, SVGIG (reference sequence). CDR3 sequence: CAWSAQGGYEQYF. The CDR3 nucleotides are TGTGCCTGGAGTGCACAGGGGGGATACGAGCAGTACTTC.

The chain couples TRBV29-1 to TRBJ2-1; 10 positions agree with TRBD2. This CDR3 has 15 amino acids. V shed 2 bases, J shed 9 bases, and the junction held 10 bases outside the gene matches. The germline V gene encodes CDR1 SQVTM and CDR2 ANQGSEA. The CDR3 here is CSVERWSGGAGEQFF. The CDR3 DNA follows: TGCAGCGTTGAAAGGTGGAGCGGGGGGGCCGGTGAGCAGTTCTTC.